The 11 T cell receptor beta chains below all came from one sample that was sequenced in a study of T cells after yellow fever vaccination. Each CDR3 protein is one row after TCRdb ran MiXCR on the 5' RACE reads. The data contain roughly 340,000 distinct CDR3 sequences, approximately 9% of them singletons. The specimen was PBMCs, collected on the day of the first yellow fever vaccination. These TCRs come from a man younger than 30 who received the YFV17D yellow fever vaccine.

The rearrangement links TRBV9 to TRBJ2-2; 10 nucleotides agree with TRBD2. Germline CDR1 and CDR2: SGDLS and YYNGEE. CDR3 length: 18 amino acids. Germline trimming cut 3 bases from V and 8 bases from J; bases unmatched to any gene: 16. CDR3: CASSENPNSGGAAGELFF. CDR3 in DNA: TGTGCCAGCAGCGAAAACCCCAACAGCGGGGGGGCGGCAGGGGAGCTGTTTTTT. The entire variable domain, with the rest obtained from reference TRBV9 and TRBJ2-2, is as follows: DSGVTQTPKHLITATGQRVTLRCSPRSGDLSVYWYQQSLDQGLQFLIQYYNGEERAKGNILERFSAQQFPDLHSELNLSSLELGDSALYFCASSENPNSGGAAGELFFGEGSRLTVL.

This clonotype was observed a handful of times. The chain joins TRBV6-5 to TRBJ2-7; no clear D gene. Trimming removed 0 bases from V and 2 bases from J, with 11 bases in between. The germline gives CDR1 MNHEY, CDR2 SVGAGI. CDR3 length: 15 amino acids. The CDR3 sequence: CASSYSGQAPYEQYF. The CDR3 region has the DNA TGTGCCAGCAGTTACTCGGGTCAGGCGCCCTACGAGCAGTACTTC.

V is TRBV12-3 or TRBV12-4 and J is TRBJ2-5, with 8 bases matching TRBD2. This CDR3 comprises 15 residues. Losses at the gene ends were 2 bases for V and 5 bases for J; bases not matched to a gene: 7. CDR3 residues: CASSLSAGGGETQYF. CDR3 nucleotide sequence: TGTGCCAGCAGTTTATCTGCGGGGGGTGGGGAGACCCAGTACTTC.

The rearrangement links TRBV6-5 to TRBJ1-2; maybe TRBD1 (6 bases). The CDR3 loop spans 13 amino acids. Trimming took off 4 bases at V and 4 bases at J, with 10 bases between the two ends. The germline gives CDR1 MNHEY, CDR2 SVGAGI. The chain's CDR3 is CASSFSGAYGYTF. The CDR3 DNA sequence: TGTGCCAGCAGTTTCTCAGGGGCCTATGGCTACACCTTC.

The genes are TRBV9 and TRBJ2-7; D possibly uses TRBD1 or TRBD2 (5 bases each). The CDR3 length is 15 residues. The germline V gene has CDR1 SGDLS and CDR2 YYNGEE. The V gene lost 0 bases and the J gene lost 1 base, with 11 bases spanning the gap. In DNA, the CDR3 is TGTGCCAGCAGCGTAGCTCTGGGGGATTCCTACGAGCAGTACTTC. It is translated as CASSVALGDSYEQYF.

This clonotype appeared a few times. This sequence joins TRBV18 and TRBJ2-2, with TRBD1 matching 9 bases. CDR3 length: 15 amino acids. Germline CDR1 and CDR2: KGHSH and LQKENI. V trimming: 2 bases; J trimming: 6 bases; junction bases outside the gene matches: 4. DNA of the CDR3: TGTGCCAGCTCACCATGGACAGGGGAAGCCGGGGAGCTGTTTTTT. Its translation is CASSPWTGEAGELFF. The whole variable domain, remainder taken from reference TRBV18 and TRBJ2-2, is NAGVMQNPRHLVRRRGQEARLRCSPMKGHSHVYWYRQLPEEGLKFMVYLQKENIIDESGMPKERFSAEFPKEGPSILRIQQVVRGDSAAYFCASSPWTGEAGELFFGEGSRLTVL.

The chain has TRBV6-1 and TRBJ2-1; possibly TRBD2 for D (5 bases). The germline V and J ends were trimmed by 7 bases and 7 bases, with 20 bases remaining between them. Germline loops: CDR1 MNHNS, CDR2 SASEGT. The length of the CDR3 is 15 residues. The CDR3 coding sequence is TGTGCCAGCACCCGACGGGGAATAACGGGGAATGAGCAGTTCTTC. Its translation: CASTRRGITGNEQFF.

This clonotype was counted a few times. The CDR3 region is CASSQGALYGYTF. The CDR3 region has the DNA TGTGCCAGCAGCCAGGGGGCCCTCTATGGCTACACCTTC. The rearrangement uses TRBV6-1 and TRBJ1-2, with 8 nucleotides matching TRBD1. The CDR3 sequence is 13 residues long. V dropped 6 bases and J dropped 4; count of bases not matched to a gene: 4. Per the germline V gene, CDR1 is MNHNS and CDR2 is SASEGT.

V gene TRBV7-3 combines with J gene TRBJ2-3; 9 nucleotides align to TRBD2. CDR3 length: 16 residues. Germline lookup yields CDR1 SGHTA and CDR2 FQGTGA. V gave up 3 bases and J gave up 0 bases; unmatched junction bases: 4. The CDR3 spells CASSLGLASSTDTQYF. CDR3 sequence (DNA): TGTGCCAGCAGCTTGGGACTAGCCTCTAGCACAGATACGCAGTATTTT.

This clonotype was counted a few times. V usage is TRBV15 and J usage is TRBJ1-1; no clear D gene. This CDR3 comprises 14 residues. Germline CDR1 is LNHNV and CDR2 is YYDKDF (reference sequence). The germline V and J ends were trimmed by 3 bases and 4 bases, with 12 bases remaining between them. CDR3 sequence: CATSRWVVGTEAFF. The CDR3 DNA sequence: TGTGCCACCAGCAGGTGGGTAGTGGGCACTGAAGCTTTCTTT. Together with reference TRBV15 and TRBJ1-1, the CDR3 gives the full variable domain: DAMVIQNPRYQVTQFGKPVTLSCSQTLNHNVMYWYQQKSSQAPKLLFHYYDKDFNNEADTPDNFQSRRPNTSFCFLDIRSPGLGDTAMYLCATSRWVVGTEAFFGQGTRLTVV.

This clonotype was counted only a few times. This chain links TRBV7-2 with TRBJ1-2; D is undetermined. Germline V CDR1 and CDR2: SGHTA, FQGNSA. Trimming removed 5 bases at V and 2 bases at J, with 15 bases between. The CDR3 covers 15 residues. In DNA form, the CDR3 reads TGTGCCAGCAGCGATGTCGGTCGCTTAAACTATGGCTACACCTTC. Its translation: CASSDVGRLNYGYTF.